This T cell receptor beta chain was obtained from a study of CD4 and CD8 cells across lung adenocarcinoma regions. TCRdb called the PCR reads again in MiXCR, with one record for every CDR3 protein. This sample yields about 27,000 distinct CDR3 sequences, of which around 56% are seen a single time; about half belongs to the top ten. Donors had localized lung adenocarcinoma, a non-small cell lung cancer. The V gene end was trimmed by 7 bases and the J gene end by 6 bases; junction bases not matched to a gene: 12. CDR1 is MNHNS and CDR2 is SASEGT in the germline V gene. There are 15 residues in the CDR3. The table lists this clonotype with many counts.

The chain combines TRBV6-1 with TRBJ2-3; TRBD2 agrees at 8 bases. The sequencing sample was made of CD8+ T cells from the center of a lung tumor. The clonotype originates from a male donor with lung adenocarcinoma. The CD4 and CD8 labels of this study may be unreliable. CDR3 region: CASTNGGGELDTQYF. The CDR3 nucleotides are TGTGCCAGCACTAACGGGGGGGGCGAGTTGGATACGCAGTATTTT.